The clone carrying this T cell receptor (beta chain) came up a few times. These data belong to a study of identical twins. One entry per CDR3 protein, called by TCRdb with MiXCR from the 5' RACE reads. In the table there are approximately 530,000 distinct CDR3 sequences, around 24% of which are singletons. Germline CDR1 reads SNHLY; CDR2 reads FYNNEI. Between the trimmed V and J ends, which lost 2 bases and 3 bases, there was a span of 8 bases. The CDR3 consists of 14 residues. The same specimen was also included in a second study, on yellow fever vaccine responses in identical twins. That study reports: A vaccine T cell response that seemed partly convergent and partly personalized was reported in twins.

The chain is built from TRBV2 and TRBJ2-1; D gene uncertain. This TCR came from a woman aged 18-35 years in good health. Sequencing used CD4+ T cells sorted from blood. CDR3 sequence reads: CASSEQANYNEQFF. The CDR3 coding sequence is TGTGCCAGCAGTGAACAGGCAAACTACAATGAGCAGTTCTTC.